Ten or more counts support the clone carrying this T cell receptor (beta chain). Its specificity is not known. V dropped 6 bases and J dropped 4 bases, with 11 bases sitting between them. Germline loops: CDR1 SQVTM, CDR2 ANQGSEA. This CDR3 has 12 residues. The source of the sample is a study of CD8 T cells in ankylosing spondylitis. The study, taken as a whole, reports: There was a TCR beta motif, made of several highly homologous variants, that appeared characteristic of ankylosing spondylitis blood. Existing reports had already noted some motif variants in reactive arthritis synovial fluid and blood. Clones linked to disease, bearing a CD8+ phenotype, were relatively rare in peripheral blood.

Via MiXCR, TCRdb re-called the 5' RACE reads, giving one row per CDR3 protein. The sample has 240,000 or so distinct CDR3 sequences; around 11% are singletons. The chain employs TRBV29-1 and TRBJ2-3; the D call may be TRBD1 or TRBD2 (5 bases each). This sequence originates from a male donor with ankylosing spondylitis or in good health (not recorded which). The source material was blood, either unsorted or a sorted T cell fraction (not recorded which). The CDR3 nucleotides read TGCAGCGTGGGGACCGGCCCAGATACGCAGTATTTT. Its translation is CSVGTGPDTQYF.